This entry features one T cell receptor (beta chain) sequence. Sequenced by immunoSEQ multiplex PCR; TCRdb stores in-frame clones only, minus some. The sample has 20,000 to 25,000 clones, more than 80% seen once. Per germline, CDR1 SNHLY and CDR2 FYNNEI. With 8 bases clipped from V and 10 bases from J, the junction kept 8 bases outside the gene matches. The CDR3 has 13 residues. These data come from a study of blood T cell repertoires in COVID-19. Sequencing input: peripheral blood. The clonotype originates from a human donor in a cohort sampled during active COVID-19. The V and J genes are TRBV2 and TRBJ1-4, with 9 bases lining up with TRBD1. The chain's CDR3 is CASAGQGAGKLFF. As DNA, the CDR3 is TGTGCCAGCGCGGGACAGGGTGCGGGAAAACTGTTTTTT. The full variable domain, rest sourced from reference TRBV2 and TRBJ1-4, is EPEVTQTPSHQVTQMGQEVILRCVPISNHLYFYWYRQILGQKVEFLVSFYNNEISEKSEIFDDQFSVERPDGSNFTLKIRSTKLEDSAMYFCASAGQGAGKLFFGSGTQLSVL.